This T cell receptor (beta chain) stems from a study of blood T cell repertoires in COVID-19. This CDR3 has 15 amino acids. Germline assignment: CDR1 MNHEY and CDR2 SVGEGT. V was clipped by 5 bases and J by 2 bases; unmatched bases: 5. The assay was immunoSEQ multiplex PCR, and TCRdb's table has in-frame clones only and misses some. Here the sample spans 390,000 or so clones, around 86% being singletons. This receptor was taken from a woman between 45 and 65 years old who had recovered from COVID-19. The sample was PBMCs or T cells enriched from blood (not recorded which). This chain uses TRBV6-2 or TRBV6-3 with TRBJ1-4, with 7 bases aligning to TRBD1. The CDR3 nucleotides are TGTGCCAGCAGTCAAACAGGGGCCACTAATGAAAAACTGTTTTTT. As protein: CASSQTGATNEKLFF.